A selection of T cell receptor beta chains follows, all from one sample in a study of vaccination effects on CD4 cells after COVID-19. The assay was immunoSEQ multiplex PCR, and TCRdb's table has in-frame clones only and misses some. The table has approximately 50,000 clones, approximately 75% seen once. These TCRs are of unknown antigen specificity. Specimen: CD4+ T cells from PBMCs cultured with HCoV-OC43 spike peptides, collected before COVID-19 vaccination. These receptors were collected from a human donor who received a COVID-19 vaccine. Both conserved end residues are part of each CDR3. Fields, in order: J gene, V gene, D gene, CDR3 length, clone size, CDR3 DNA, CDR3 protein. A D gene is named only where the DNA matches it firmly. Clone size, where shown, is once, few, many, or a class for clones that have expanded.

TRBJ1-4	TRBV5-1	-	15	-	TGCGCCAGCAGCTTGGTTACAGACACAACAGAAAAACTGTTTTTT	CASSLVTDTTEKLFF
TRBJ1-6	TRBV12-5	-	20	-	TGTGCTAGTGATCGCTGGGACCAATCAGGCCCAATCTATTATAATTCACCCCTCCACTTT	CASDRWDQSGPIYYNSPLHF
TRBJ1-4	TRBV5-4	TRBD1	15	once	TGTGCCAGCAGCTCTGGACAGGGGGCTAAGGAAAAACTGTTTTTT	CASSSGQGAKEKLFF
TRBJ2-5	TRBV10-2	TRBD2	12	-	TGCGCCGCCAATAGCGGGGGGGAGACCCAGTACTTC	CAANSGGETQYF
TRBJ1-4	TRBV7-9	-	15	-	TGTGCCAGCAGGGCAGCAGTAGGGGGAGATGAAAAACTGTTTTTT	CASRAAVGGDEKLFF
TRBJ1-2	TRBV2	-	12	-	TGTGCCAGCCCAGTCTCTAACTATGGCTACACCTTC	CASPVSNYGYTF
TRBJ2-3	TRBV3-1/TRBV3-2	-	14	few	TGTGCCAGCAGCGGAACGGGGGGCCTGGATACGCAGTATTTT	CASSGTGGLDTQYF
TRBJ2-5	TRBV18	TRBD1	17	-	TGTGCCAGCTCATTACGACAGGGTTCGGCAGAGAAAGAGACCCAGTACTTC	CASSLRQGSAEKETQYF
TRBJ1-5	TRBV30	-	13	-	TGTGCCTGGAACCGGGACAGCAATCAGCCCCAGCATTTT	CAWNRDSNQPQHF
TRBJ1-5	TRBV5-1	-	13	-	TGCGCCAGCAGCTTGGAAAGTAATCAGCCCCAGCATTTT	CASSLESNQPQHF
TRBJ1-1	TRBV18	-	14	-	TGTGCCAGCTCACCAGTTGGGAGGAACACTGAAGCTTTCTTT	CASSPVGRNTEAFF
TRBJ2-1	TRBV4-2	-	16	few	TGTGCCAGCAGCCAAGTGAGGCTGATCCCCTACAATGAGCAGTTCTTC	CASSQVRLIPYNEQFF
TRBJ1-6	TRBV7-3	-	15	-	TGTGCCAGCATCTCACAGGGTCCTAAAAATTCACCCCTCCACTTT	CASISQGPKNSPLHF
TRBJ2-2	TRBV5-1	-	15	few	TGCGCCAGCAGCTTGTGGGGACCGAACACCGGGGAGCTGTTTTTT	CASSLWGPNTGELFF
TRBJ2-3	TRBV5-4	-	15	-	TGTGCCAGCAGCTTGAGGCGCGGATTCACAGATACGCAGTATTTT	CASSLRRGFTDTQYF